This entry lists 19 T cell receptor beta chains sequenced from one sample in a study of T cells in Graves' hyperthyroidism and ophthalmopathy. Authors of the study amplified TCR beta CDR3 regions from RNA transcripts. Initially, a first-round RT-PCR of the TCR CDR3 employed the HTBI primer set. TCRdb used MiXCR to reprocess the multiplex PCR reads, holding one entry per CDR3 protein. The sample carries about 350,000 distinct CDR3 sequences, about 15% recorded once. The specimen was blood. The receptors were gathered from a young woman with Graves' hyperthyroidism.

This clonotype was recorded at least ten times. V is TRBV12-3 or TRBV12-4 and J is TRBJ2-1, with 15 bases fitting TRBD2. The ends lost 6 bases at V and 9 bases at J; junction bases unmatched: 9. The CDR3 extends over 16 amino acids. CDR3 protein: CASSPTGLAGGVEQFF. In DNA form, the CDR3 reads TGTGCCAGCAGCCCTACGGGACTAGCGGGAGGCGTTGAGCAGTTCTTC.

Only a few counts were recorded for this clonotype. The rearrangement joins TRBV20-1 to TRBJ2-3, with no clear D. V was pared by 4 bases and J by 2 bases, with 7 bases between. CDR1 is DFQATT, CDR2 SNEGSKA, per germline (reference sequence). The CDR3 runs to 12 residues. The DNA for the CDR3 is TGCAGTGCTATGCGGCACACAGATACGCAGTATTTT. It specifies CSAMRHTDTQYF.

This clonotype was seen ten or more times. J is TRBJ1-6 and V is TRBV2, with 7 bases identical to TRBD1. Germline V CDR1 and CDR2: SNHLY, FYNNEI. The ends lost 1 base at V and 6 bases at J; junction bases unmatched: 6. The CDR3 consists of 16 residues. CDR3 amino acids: CASSEDSRGVNSPLHF. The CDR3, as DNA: TGTGCCAGCAGTGAAGACTCCAGGGGGGTTAATTCACCCCTCCACTTT.

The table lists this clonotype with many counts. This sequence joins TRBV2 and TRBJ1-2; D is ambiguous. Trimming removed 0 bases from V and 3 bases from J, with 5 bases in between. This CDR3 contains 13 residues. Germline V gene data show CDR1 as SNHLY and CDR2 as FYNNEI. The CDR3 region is CASSEALDYGYTF. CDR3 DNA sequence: TGTGCCAGCAGTGAAGCCCTGGACTATGGCTACACCTTC. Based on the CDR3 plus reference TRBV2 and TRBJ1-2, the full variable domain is EPEVTQTPSHQVTQMGQEVILRCVPISNHLYFYWYRQILGQKVEFLVSFYNNEISEKSEIFDDQFSVERPDGSNFTLKIRSTKLEDSAMYFCASSEALDYGYTFGSGTRLTVV.

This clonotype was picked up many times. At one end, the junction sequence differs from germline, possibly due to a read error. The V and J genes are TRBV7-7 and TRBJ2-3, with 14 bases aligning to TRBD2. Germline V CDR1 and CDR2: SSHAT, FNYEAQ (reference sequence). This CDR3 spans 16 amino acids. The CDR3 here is CASSAGLAGETDTQYF. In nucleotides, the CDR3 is TGTGCTAGCAGCGCGGGACTAGCGGGAGAAACAGATACGCAGTATTTT. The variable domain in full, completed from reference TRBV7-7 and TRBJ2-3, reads GAGVSQSPRYKVTKRGQDVTLRCDPISSHATLYWYQQALGQGPEFLTYFNYEAQPDKSGLPSDRFSAERPEGSISTLTIQRTEQRDSAMYRCASSAGLAGETDTQYFGPGTRLTVL.

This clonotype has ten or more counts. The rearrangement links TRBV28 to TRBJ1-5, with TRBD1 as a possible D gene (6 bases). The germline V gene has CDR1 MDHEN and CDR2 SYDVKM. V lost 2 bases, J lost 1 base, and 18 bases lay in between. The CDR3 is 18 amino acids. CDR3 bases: TGTGCCAGCAGTTTAACCAGGGGCGCTCACAGGAGCAATCAGCCCCAGCATTTT. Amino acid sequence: CASSLTRGAHRSNQPQHF.

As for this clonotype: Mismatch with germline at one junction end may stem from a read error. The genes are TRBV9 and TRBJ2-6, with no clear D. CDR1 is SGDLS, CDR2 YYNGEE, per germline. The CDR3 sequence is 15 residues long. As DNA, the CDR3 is TGTGCCAGCAGCCCTCAAGGCTCTGGGACCAACGTCCTGACTTTC. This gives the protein CASSPQGSGTNVLTF. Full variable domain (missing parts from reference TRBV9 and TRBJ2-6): DSGVTQTPKHLITATGQRVTLRCSPRSGDLSVYWYQQSLDQGLQFLIQYYNGEERAKGNILERFSAQQFPDLHSELNLSSLELGDSALYFCASSPQGSGTNVLTFGAGSRLTVL.

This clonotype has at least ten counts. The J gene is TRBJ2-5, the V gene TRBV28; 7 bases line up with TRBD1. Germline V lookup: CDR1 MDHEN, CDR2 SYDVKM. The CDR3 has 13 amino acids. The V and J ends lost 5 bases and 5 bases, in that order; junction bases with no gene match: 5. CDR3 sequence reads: CASSRQGSETQYF. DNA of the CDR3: TGTGCCAGCAGTCGACAGGGCTCGGAGACCCAGTACTTC. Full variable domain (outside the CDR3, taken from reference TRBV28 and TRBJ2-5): DVKVTQSSRYLVKRTGEKVFLECVQDMDHENMFWYRQDPGLGLRLIYFSYDVKMKEKGDIPEGYSVSREKKERFSLILESASTNQTSMYLCASSRQGSETQYFGPGTRLLVL.

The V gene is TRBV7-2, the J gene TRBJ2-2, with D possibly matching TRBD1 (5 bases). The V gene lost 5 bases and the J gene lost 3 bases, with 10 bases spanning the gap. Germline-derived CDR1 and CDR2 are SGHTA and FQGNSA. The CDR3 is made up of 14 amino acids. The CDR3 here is CASSQEQDTGELFF. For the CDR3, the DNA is TGTGCCAGCAGCCAAGAACAGGACACCGGGGAGCTGTTTTTT.

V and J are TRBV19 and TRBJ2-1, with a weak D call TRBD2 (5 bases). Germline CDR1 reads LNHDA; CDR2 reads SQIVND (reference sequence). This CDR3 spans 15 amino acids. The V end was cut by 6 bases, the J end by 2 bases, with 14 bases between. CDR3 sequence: CASSGIERAYNEQFF. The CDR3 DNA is TGTGCCAGTAGCGGGATAGAAAGAGCCTACAATGAGCAGTTCTTC.

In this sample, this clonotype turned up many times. Here the CDR3 reads CASSLYPSYEQYF. The DNA of the CDR3 is TGTGCCAGCAGCCTTTATCCCTCCTACGAGCAGTACTTC. The chain joins TRBV11-2 to TRBJ2-7; D uncertain. The CDR3 length is 13 residues. CDR1 is SGHAT and CDR2 is FQNNGV in the germline V gene. V lost 5 bases and J lost 0, with 8 bases in between.

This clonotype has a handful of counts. Here the CDR3 reads CASSVEEEDRGFRETQYF. The CDR3 DNA sequence: TGTGCCAGCAGTGTGGAAGAGGAGGACAGGGGTTTTCGGGAGACCCAGTACTTC. The chain is built from TRBV6-4 and TRBJ2-5, with 9 bases fitting TRBD1. Germline CDR1 is MRHNA and CDR2 is SNTAGT. The CDR3 has 18 amino acids. V was clipped by 4 bases and J by 5 bases; unmatched bases: 17.

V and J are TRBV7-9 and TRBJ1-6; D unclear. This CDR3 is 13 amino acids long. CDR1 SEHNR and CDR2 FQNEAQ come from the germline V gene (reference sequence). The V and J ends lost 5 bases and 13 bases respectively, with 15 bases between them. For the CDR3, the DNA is TGTGCCAGCAGCCAGGACGGAATTCACCCCCTCCACTTT. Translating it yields CASSQDGIHPLHF.

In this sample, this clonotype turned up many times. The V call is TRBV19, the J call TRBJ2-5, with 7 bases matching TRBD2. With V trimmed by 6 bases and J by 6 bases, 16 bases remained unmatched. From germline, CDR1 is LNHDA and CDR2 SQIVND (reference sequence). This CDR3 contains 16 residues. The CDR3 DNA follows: TGTGCCAGTAGCACTTTTCCGGGACTACAGGAAAAGACCCAGTACTTC. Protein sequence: CASSTFPGLQEKTQYF.

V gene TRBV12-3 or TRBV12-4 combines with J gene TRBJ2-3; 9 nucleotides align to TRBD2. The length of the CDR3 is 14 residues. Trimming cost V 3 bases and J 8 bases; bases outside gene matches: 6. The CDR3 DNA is TGTGCCAGCAGTTTCTTAGCGGGAGAAGGTACGCAGTATTTT. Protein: CASSFLAGEGTQYF.

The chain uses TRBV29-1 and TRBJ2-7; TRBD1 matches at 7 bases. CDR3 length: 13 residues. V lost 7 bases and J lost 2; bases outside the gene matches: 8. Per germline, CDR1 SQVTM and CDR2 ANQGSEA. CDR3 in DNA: TGCAGCGGACTTACAGGGGCGACCTACGAGCAGTACTTC. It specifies CSGLTGATYEQYF.

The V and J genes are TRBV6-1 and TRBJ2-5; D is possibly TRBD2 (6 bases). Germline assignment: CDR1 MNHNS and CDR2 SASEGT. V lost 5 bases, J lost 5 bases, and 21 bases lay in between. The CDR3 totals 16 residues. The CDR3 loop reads CASSSGRRGLFETQYF. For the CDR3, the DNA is TGTGCCAGCAGTTCGGGCAGACGGGGACTGTTTGAGACCCAGTACTTC.

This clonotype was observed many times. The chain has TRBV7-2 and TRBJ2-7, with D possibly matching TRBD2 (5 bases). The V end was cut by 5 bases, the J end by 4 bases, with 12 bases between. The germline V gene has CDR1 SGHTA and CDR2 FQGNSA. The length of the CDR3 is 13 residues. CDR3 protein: CASSPIGKYEQYF. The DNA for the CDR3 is TGTGCCAGCAGCCCCATCGGGAAATACGAGCAGTACTTC.

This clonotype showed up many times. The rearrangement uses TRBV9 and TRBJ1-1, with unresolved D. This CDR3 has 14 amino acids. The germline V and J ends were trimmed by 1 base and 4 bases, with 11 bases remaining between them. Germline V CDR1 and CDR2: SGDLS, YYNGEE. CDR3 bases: TGTGCCAGCAGCGTAATTGACGGGAGCACTGAAGCTTTCTTT. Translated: CASSVIDGSTEAFF.